This is a list of T cell receptor beta chains from one sample in a study of blood T cells in healthy people across ages. TCRdb itself ran the 5' RACE reads through MiXCR, one entry per CDR3 protein. In the table there are nearly 800,000 distinct CDR3 sequences, just over 55% of which are singletons. The specimen was blood. These receptors all stem from a man aged 40-49 years in good health. The CDR3 runs from the conserved cysteine through the conserved F or W. The D gene is left open where the match is weak. Not every row has a clone size; where given, it reads once, few, many or a size class.

abundance,v_gene,j_gene,d_gene,CDR3nt,CDR3aa
few,TRBV20-1,TRBJ1-6,-,TGCAGTGCTCACTTCTCGATTCTCAATTCACCCCTCCACTTT,CSAHFSILNSPLHF
few,TRBV4-2,TRBJ2-7,TRBD2,TGTGCCAGCAGCCAAGGGCTAGCGGGGGGTCGAAGCTCCTACGAGCAGTACTTC,CASSQGLAGGRSSYEQYF
-,TRBV27,TRBJ1-6,-,TGTGCCAGCAGTTTATTTTTTCCTGTGCTCCGTGAACCCCTCCACTTT,CASSLFFPVLREPLHF
-,TRBV6-5,TRBJ2-3,-,TGTGCCAGCAGTTACTCGCGGGCAGGGTCAGATACGCAGTATTTT,CASSYSRAGSDTQYF
few,TRBV4-1,TRBJ2-7,-,TGCGCCAGCAGCCAAGATTCAGGCTACGAGCAGTACTTC,CASSQDSGYEQYF
-,TRBV29-1,TRBJ2-7,-,TGCAGCGGCGGGGACGGAACCTACGAGCAGTACTTC,CSGGDGTYEQYF
few,TRBV7-2,TRBJ2-7,-,TGTGCCAGCAGCTTAGACTGGAATTCCTACGAGCAGTACTTC,CASSLDWNSYEQYF
-,TRBV20-1,TRBJ2-5,TRBD2,TGCAGTACCCGACTAGCGCAAGAGACCCAGTACTTC,CSTRLAQETQYF
-,TRBV14,TRBJ2-7,-,TGTGCCAGCAGCCAGGTGGACAGCGAGCAGTACTTC,CASSQVDSEQYF
-,TRBV12-3/TRBV12-4,TRBJ2-4,-,TGTGCCAGCAGTGCCGTAGGGGTAGCCAAAAACATTCAGTACTTC,CASSAVGVAKNIQYF
-,TRBV20-1,TRBJ2-1,TRBD2,TGCAGTGCAAGGTGGCGGGGGGGCTCACAAGAGACCCAGTTCTTC,CSARWRGGSQETQFF
once,TRBV7-2,TRBJ2-3,-,TGTGCCAGCGAGGGGGTGGCGGGCACAGATACGCAGTATTTT,CASEGVAGTDTQYF
-,TRBV4-3,TRBJ2-4,-,TGCGCCAGCAGCCAAGCCGGGCAGGGAGAGGACATTCAGTACTTC,CASSQAGQGEDIQYF
-,TRBV7-2,TRBJ2-5,TRBD2,TGTGCCAGCAGGCCCCCGGGACTATATAATGAGCAGTACTTC,CASRPPGLYNEQYF
many,TRBV7-9,TRBJ1-5,-,TGTGCCAGCAGCGCGACAGTTAAACACTGGAGCAATCAGCCCCAGCATTTT,CASSATVKHWSNQPQHF
-,TRBV7-9,TRBJ2-3,TRBD2,TGTGCCAGCAGCTTAGCCCGAGCGGGGGGGCAGGCAGATACGCAGTATTTT,CASSLARAGGQADTQYF
-,TRBV7-8,TRBJ1-5,-,TGTGCCAGCAGCTTATACGCACAGGGTCAGCCCCAGCATTTT,CASSLYAQGQPQHF
-,TRBV20-1,TRBJ2-1,-,TGCAGTGCTAGAGCATATCGTATAGACTCCAATGAGCAGTTCTTC,CSARAYRIDSNEQFF
few,TRBV7-9,TRBJ2-3,-,TGTGCCAGCAAGACGGACAGTAACACAGATACGCAGTATTTT,CASKTDSNTDTQYF
-,TRBV12-3/TRBV12-4,TRBJ2-1,TRBD1,TGTGCCAGCAGGCCGGGACAGGGGCCGAGCTCCTACAATGAGCAGTTCTTC,CASRPGQGPSSYNEQFF
few,TRBV7-2,TRBJ2-5,TRBD2,TGTGCCAGCAGCTTAGGCGCTCGGGCGGGAGTCGGTGAGACCCAGTACTTC,CASSLGARAGVGETQYF
-,TRBV25-1,TRBJ2-7,TRBD2,TGTGCCAGACCTAGCGGGAGGTTCCTCACCTACGAGCAGTACTTC,CARPSGRFLTYEQYF
few,TRBV28,TRBJ2-7,TRBD1,TGTGCCAGCAGGGCGACAGGGGGCTACGAGCAGTACTTC,CASRATGGYEQYF
-,TRBV12-3/TRBV12-4,TRBJ2-3,TRBD2,TGTGCCAGCAGTTGGGAGGGCTATAGCACAGATACGCAGTATTTT,CASSWEGYSTDTQYF
few,TRBV28,TRBJ2-5,-,TGTGCCAGCAGTCGAGCCACGGAGACCCAGTACTTC,CASSRATETQYF
-,TRBV28,TRBJ2-1,TRBD1,TGTGCCAGCAGTTCCCAGACCGACAGGGGCGATGAGCAGTTCTTC,CASSSQTDRGDEQFF
-,TRBV29-1,TRBJ2-1,-,TGCAGCGTGGTCGTGTGGGCGGATGAGCAGTTCTTC,CSVVVWADEQFF
-,TRBV3-1,TRBJ1-1,-,TGTGCCAGCAGCCAAGATCTCCCCGGGCTCACTGAGGCTTTCTTT,CASSQDLPGLTEAFF
-,TRBV12-3/TRBV12-4,TRBJ2-3,-,TGTGCCAGCAGTTCTTGGACTCTCAAGGGCGATACGCAGTATTTT,CASSSWTLKGDTQYF
-,TRBV2,TRBJ2-5,TRBD1,TGTGCCAGCAGCCCGGGACAGGGTTTCAATGAGCAGTACTTC,CASSPGQGFNEQYF
-,TRBV2,TRBJ2-1,-,TGTGCTAGCAGTGGATTTAAGTTGATTGTCAATGAGCAGTTCTTC,CASSGFKLIVNEQFF
few,TRBV24-1,TRBJ2-3,-,TGTGCCACCAGTGACTCCGGGCGGCATATCCAGTATTTT,CATSDSGRHIQYF
-,TRBV7-9,TRBJ1-4,TRBD1,TGTGCCAGCAGCTTACACACAGGGGGTGTTGAAAAACTGTTTTTT,CASSLHTGGVEKLFF
once,TRBV6-6,TRBJ1-6,-,TGTGCCAGCACTCTTGACAGGCAAAGATCACCCCTCCACTTT,CASTLDRQRSPLHF
-,TRBV27,TRBJ1-3,TRBD1,TGTGCCAGCAGATCCCTCCCAGGGGGAAGAGCTGGAAACACCATATATTTT,CASRSLPGGRAGNTIYF
few,TRBV4-3,TRBJ2-3,-,TGCGCCAGCAGCCAAGTTCTTGTCGGAGGAGACACAGATACGCAGTATTTT,CASSQVLVGGDTDTQYF
-,TRBV7-2,TRBJ2-1,-,TGTGCCACCATGATCGGGGGTATCGGCTCCTACAATGAGCAGTTCTTC,CATMIGGIGSYNEQFF
few,TRBV5-1,TRBJ2-1,-,TGCGCCAGCAGGAAAGGGAGTCCCCTAAATGAGCAGTTCTTC,CASRKGSPLNEQFF
-,TRBV7-9,TRBJ2-1,TRBD1,TGTGCCAGCAGCGGAGGACAGGGGAGATCCTACAATGAGCAGTTCTTC,CASSGGQGRSYNEQFF
once,TRBV7-7,TRBJ2-5,-,TGTGCTAGCAGCTTAAGGGGTACAAGGAATCAAGAGACCCAGTACTTC,CASSLRGTRNQETQYF
-,TRBV4-1,TRBJ1-1,TRBD1,TGCGCCAGCAGCCAGACAGGGGTAAGCACTGAAGCTTTCTTT,CASSQTGVSTEAFF
-,TRBV14,TRBJ2-6,-,TGTGCCAGCGCACCAGGAGGCTCTGGGACCAACGTCCTGACTTTC,CASAPGGSGTNVLTF
-,TRBV4-3,TRBJ1-1,-,TGCGCCAGCAGCCAGGACCGGGGCAGATTCCTGAACACTGAAGCTTTCTTT,CASSQDRGRFLNTEAFF
-,TRBV28,TRBJ2-7,-,TGTGCCAGCATCGGCAACTCCTACGAGCAGTACTTC,CASIGNSYEQYF
-,TRBV20-1,TRBJ1-6,-,TGCAGTGCTAGAGATCAAGGGGGATCCGGTTCACCCCTCCACTTT,CSARDQGGSGSPLHF